Below are 17 T cell receptor beta chains sequenced from a single sample in a study of long-term antiretroviral therapy in people with HIV. At the survey level, the v3.0 immunoSEQ assay was run. Measured with immunoSEQ multiplex PCR; TCRdb has only the in-frame clones, and not every one. The sample carries fewer than 30,000 clones, roughly 84% recorded once. This specimen was unsorted PBMCs, taken 2.8 years after starting antiretroviral therapy. These receptors were obtained from a man aged 25 to 45 with HIV.

V and J are TRBV6-5 and TRBJ2-7, with TRBD1 as a possible D gene (6 bases). This CDR3 spans 13 amino acids. V lost 5 bases and J 1 base, leaving 9 bases between the germline ends. Germline CDR1 is MNHEY and CDR2 is SVGAGI. CDR3 sequence reads: CASSRQVSYEQYF. In nucleotides, the CDR3 is TGTGCCAGCAGTAGACAGGTGTCCTACGAGCAGTACTTC.

The chain employs TRBV5-4 and TRBJ2-7; 7 bases align to TRBD1. The CDR3 totals 14 residues. Germline V gives CDR1 SGHNT, CDR2 YYREEE (reference sequence). J was trimmed by 2 bases and V by 5 bases; bases with no gene match: 7. CDR3 coding DNA: TGTGCCAGCAGATCCTCGACAGGGCCCTACGAGCAGTACTTC. This gives the protein CASRSSTGPYEQYF.

The chain combines TRBV5-1 with TRBJ2-5, with D possibly matching TRBD1 (6 bases). The V end was cut by 2 bases, the J end by 4 bases, with 15 bases between. Germline V gives CDR1 SGHRS, CDR2 YFSETQ. CDR3 size: 15 residues. In DNA, the CDR3 is TGCGCCAGCAGCTTACAGGGAAGAGGGGCAGAGACCCAGTACTTC. This translates into CASSLQGRGAETQYF.

J is TRBJ1-1 and V is TRBV30; D is unresolved. The CDR3 covers 13 residues. Germline CDR1 is GTSNPN and CDR2 is SVGIG (reference sequence). Deletions cut 2 bases from V and 4 bases from J, with 11 bases between. The CDR3 sequence: CAWSWDSGTEAFF. The CDR3 DNA follows: TGTGCCTGGAGTTGGGATAGTGGCACTGAAGCTTTCTTT.

The chain couples TRBV5-1 to TRBJ1-4; D may be TRBD1 (6 bases). CDR3 length: 13 amino acids. The germline CDR1 and CDR2 sequences are SGHRS and YFSETQ. Deletions cut 4 bases from V and 8 bases from J, with 12 bases between. The CDR3 loop is CASSLTGFEKLFF. CDR3 DNA: TGCGCCAGCAGCCTCACAGGGTTCGAAAAACTGTTTTTT.

The CDR3 reads CASSQETGGLDTQYF. The CDR3 DNA follows: TGCGCCAGCAGCCAAGAGACAGGTGGACTGGATACGCAGTATTTT. This chain uses TRBV4-3 with TRBJ2-3; the D gene is possibly TRBD1 (6 bases). V was pared by 0 bases and J by 6 bases, with 13 bases between. Looked up from germline, CDR1 is LGHNA and CDR2 is YSLEER. CDR3 length: 15 amino acids.

The V gene is TRBV7-9, the J gene TRBJ2-1, with TRBD2 matching over 8 bases. The CDR3 consists of 13 residues. The V gene end was trimmed by 8 bases and the J gene end by 7 bases; junction bases not matched to a gene: 7. Germline values: CDR1 SEHNR, CDR2 FQNEAQ (reference sequence). This CDR3 reads CASEAGAMNEQFF. DNA of the CDR3: TGTGCCAGCGAAGCGGGAGCTATGAATGAGCAGTTCTTC.

A remark on this clone: Germline is not matched at one junction end, which may reflect a read error. This rearrangement joins TRBV4-1 to TRBJ1-5; D unresolved. CDR1 MGHRA and CDR2 YSYEKL come from the germline V gene. This CDR3 comprises 17 residues. The CDR3 DNA follows: TGCGCCAGCAGCCAATCCCCCGCGACGCAAAGAAATCAGTCCCAGCATTTT. Its translation is CASSQSPATQRNQSQHF.

In its sample, this clone was seen a few times. The chain is built from TRBV9 and TRBJ1-2; D might be TRBD1 (6 bases). CDR1 SGDLS and CDR2 YYNGEE come from the germline V gene. CDR3 size: 13 residues. V gave up 1 base and J gave up 6 bases, with 10 bases separating them. CDR3 sequence reads: CASSVTGRDGYTF. In DNA, the CDR3 is TGTGCCAGCAGCGTAACAGGGCGCGATGGCTACACCTTC.

This CDR3 reads CASSQDFRASGSSEQFF. The CDR3 nucleotides are TGCGCCAGCAGCCAAGATTTCCGTGCTAGCGGGAGTAGTGAGCAGTTCTTC. The V and J genes are TRBV4-3 and TRBJ2-1; 10 nucleotides align to TRBD2. The CDR3 consists of 17 residues. The trim removed 0 bases at V and 9 bases at J, leaving 11 bases unmatched. Germline assignment: CDR1 LGHNA and CDR2 YSLEER.

The count of this clone is one. V is TRBV5-4 and J is TRBJ2-5, with 8 bases fitting TRBD1. CDR1 SGHNT and CDR2 YYREEE come from the germline V gene (reference sequence). This CDR3 is 18 amino acids long. V was pared by 0 bases and J by 2 bases, with 12 bases of the junction left unmatched. The CDR3 is CASSLARPGQDVQETQYF. For the CDR3, the DNA is TGTGCCAGCAGCTTGGCTCGCCCGGGACAGGACGTACAAGAGACCCAGTACTTC.

This clone appeared a single time. The chain couples TRBV11-3 to TRBJ2-5; D is undetermined. V was cut by 5 bases and J by 5 bases, with 12 bases left in between. Per germline, CDR1 SGHNT and CDR2 YENEEA. The CDR3 has 13 residues. This chain's CDR3 is CASSRTSWETQYF. Here the CDR3 DNA reads TGTGCCAGCAGCAGGACCAGCTGGGAGACCCAGTACTTC.

The chain joins TRBV19 to TRBJ2-5; 7 nucleotides match TRBD1. From germline, CDR1 is LNHDA and CDR2 SQIVND (reference sequence). The J segment lost 7 bases and the V segment lost 6 bases, leaving 11 bases of the junction unmatched. The CDR3 runs to 14 residues. CDR3 sequence reads: CASRVGTGAGTQYF. The CDR3, as DNA: TGTGCCAGTAGAGTGGGAACAGGGGCTGGGACCCAGTACTTC.

The gene calls are TRBV7-6 and TRBJ1-1, with a possible D match to TRBD1 (5 bases). With 1 base removed from V and 7 bases from J, the gap between germline ends came to 13 bases. Germline CDR1 reads SGHVS; CDR2 reads FNYEAQ. CDR3 length equals 14 residues. CDR3 in DNA: TGTGCCAGCAGCTTAGGCGGGGAGCAGGGTGAAGCTTTCTTT. It encodes CASSLGGEQGEAFF.

The gene calls are TRBV5-1 and TRBJ2-3, with 9 nucleotides matching TRBD2. V was clipped by 0 bases and J by 5 bases; unmatched bases: 10. The CDR3 covers 17 residues. Germline assignment: CDR1 SGHRS and CDR2 YFSETQ. CDR3 sequence: CASSLEGLAAVKDTQYF. In nucleotides, the CDR3 is TGCGCCAGCAGCTTGGAGGGACTAGCCGCCGTGAAAGATACGCAGTATTTT. The variable domain in full, with the rest retrieved from reference TRBV5-1 and TRBJ2-3, is KAGVTQTPRYLIKTRGQQVTLSCSPISGHRSVSWYQQTPGQGLQFLFEYFSETQRNKGNFPGRFSGRQFSNSRSEMNVSTLELGDSALYLCASSLEGLAAVKDTQYFGPGTRLTVL.

The chain links TRBV4-2 to TRBJ1-1; D is unresolved. With 1 base removed from V and 10 bases from J, the gap between germline ends came to 10 bases. Germline V lookup: CDR1 LGHNA, CDR2 YNFKEQ. The CDR3 length is 12 residues. The CDR3, as DNA: TGTGCCAGCAGCCAAGGATCCGGCCGAGCTTTCTTT. This gives the protein CASSQGSGRAFF.

The chain has TRBV7-2 and TRBJ2-5; a weak D match, TRBD1 (5 bases). The CDR3 runs 15 residues. Trimming shortened V by 0 bases and J by 5 bases, and 13 bases separated the two germline ends. CDR1 is SGHTA, CDR2 FQGNSA, per germline. As DNA, the CDR3 is TGTGCCAGCAGCTTAGCGGCAAGGGGCTGGGAGACCCAGTACTTC. Its translation is CASSLAARGWETQYF.